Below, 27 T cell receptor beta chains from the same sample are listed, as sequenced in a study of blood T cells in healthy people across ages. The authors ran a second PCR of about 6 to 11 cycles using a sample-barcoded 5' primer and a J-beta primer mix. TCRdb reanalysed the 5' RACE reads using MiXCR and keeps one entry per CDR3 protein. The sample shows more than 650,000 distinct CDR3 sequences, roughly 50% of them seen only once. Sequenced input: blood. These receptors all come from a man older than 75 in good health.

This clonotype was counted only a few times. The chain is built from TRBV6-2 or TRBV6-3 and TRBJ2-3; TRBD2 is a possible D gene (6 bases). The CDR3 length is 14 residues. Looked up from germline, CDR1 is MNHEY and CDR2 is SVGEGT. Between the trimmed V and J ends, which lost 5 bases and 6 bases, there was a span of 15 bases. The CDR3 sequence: CASSPFGGPDTQYF. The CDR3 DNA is TGTGCCAGCAGTCCGTTCGGGGGTCCGGATACGCAGTATTTT.

CDR3 coding DNA: TGTGCCAGCAGCCCGGGCGGGTTAGCGGGATCCCAAGAGACCCAGTACTTC. The encoded protein is CASSPGGLAGSQETQYF. The gene calls are TRBV11-3 and TRBJ2-5, with 8 positions matching TRBD2. V shed 5 bases and J 1 base; nucleotides not matched to a gene: 12. Germline V gene sequence: CDR1 SGHNT, CDR2 YENEEA. The CDR3 runs 17 residues. The full variable domain, completed using reference TRBV11-3 and TRBJ2-5, is EAGVVQSPRYKIIEKKQPVAFWCNPISGHNTLYWYLQNLGQGPELLIRYENEEAVDDSQLPKDRFSAERLKGVDSTLKIQPAELGDSAVYLCASSPGGLAGSQETQYFGPGTRLLVL.

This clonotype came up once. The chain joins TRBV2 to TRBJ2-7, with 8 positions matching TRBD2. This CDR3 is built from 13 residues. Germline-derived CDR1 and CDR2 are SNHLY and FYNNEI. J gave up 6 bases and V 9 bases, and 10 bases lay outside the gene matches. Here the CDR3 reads CARAAGGPTEQYF. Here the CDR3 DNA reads TGTGCCAGAGCGGCGGGAGGCCCAACCGAGCAGTACTTC.

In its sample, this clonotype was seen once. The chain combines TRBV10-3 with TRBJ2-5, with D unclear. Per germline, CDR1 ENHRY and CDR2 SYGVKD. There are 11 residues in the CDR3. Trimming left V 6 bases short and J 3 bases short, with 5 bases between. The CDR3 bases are TGTGCCATCAGAACCGAAGAGACCCAGTACTTC. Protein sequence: CAIRTEETQYF.

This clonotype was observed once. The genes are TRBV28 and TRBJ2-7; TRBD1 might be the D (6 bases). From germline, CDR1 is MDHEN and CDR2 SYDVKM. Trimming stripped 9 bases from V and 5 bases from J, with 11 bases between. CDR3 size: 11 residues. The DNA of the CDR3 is TGTGCCAGGCACAGGGTCAACGAGCAGTACTTC. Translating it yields CARHRVNEQYF.

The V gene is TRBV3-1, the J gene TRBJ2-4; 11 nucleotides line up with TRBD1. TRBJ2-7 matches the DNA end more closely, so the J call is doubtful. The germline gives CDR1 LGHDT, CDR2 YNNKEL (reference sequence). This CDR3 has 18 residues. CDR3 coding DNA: TGTGCCAGCAGGGCTACTGGGACAGGGGGTCCTAAGTTCCGCGAGCAGTACTTC. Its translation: CASRATGTGGPKFREQYF.

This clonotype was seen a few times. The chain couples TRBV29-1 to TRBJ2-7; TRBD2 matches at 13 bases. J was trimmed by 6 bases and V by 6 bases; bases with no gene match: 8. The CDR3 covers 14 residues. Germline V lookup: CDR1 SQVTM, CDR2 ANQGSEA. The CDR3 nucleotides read TGCAGCGTGCATGGACTAGCGGGGGACCTCGAGCAGTACTTC. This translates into CSVHGLAGDLEQYF.

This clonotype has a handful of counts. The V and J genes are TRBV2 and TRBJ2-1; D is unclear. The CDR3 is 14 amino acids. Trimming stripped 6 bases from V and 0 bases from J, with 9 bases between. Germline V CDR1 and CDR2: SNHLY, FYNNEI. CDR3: CASRQRVSYNEQFF. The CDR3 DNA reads TGTGCCAGCAGACAGCGCGTCTCCTACAATGAGCAGTTCTTC.

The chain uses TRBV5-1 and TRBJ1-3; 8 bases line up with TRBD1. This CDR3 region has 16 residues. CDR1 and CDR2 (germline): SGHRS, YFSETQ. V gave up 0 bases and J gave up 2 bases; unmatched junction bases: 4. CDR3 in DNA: TGCGCCAGCAGCTTGGATCTGACAGGGGCTGGAAACACCATATATTTT. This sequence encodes CASSLDLTGAGNTIYF. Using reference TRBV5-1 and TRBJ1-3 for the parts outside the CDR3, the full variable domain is KAGVTQTPRYLIKTRGQQVTLSCSPISGHRSVSWYQQTPGQGLQFLFEYFSETQRNKGNFPGRFSGRQFSNSRSEMNVSTLELGDSALYLCASSLDLTGAGNTIYFGEGSWLTVV.

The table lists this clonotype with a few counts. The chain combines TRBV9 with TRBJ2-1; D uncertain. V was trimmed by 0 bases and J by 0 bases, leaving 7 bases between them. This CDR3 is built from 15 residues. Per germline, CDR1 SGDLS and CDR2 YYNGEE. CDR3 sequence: CASSVGRSSYNEQFF. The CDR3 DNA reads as TGTGCCAGCAGCGTAGGGCGTAGCTCCTACAATGAGCAGTTCTTC. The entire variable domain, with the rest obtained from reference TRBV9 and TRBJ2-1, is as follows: DSGVTQTPKHLITATGQRVTLRCSPRSGDLSVYWYQQSLDQGLQFLIQYYNGEERAKGNILERFSAQQFPDLHSELNLSSLELGDSALYFCASSVGRSSYNEQFFGPGTRLTVL.

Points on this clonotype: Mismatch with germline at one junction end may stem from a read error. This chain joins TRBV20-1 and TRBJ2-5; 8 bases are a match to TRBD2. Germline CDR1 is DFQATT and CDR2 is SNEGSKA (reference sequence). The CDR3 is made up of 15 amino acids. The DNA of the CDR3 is TGCAGTACTAGAGATTCAGGAGCGGGGGCTAGGGCCCAGTACTTC. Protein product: CSTRDSGAGARAQYF.

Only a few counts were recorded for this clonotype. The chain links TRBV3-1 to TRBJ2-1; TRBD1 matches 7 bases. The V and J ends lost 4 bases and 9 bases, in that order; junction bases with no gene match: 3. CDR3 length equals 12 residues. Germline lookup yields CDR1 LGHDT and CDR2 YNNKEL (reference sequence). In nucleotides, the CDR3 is TGTGCCAGCAGCCGACAGGGTCTTGAGCAGTTCTTC. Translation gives CASSRQGLEQFF.

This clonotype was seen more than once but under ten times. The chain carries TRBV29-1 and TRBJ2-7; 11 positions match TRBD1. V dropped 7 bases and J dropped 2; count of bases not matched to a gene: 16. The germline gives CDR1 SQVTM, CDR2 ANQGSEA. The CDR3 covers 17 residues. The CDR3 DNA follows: TGCAGCGCTGTCCAATCGACAGGGACAGGGGGGACCTACGAGCAGTACTTC. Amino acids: CSAVQSTGTGGTYEQYF.

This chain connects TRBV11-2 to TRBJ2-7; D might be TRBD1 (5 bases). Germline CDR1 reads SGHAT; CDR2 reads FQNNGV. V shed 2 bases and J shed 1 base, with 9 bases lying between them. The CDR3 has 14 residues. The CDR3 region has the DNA TGTGCCAGCAGCTTATGGTCAGGGTCCTACGAGCAGTACTTC. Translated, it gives CASSLWSGSYEQYF.

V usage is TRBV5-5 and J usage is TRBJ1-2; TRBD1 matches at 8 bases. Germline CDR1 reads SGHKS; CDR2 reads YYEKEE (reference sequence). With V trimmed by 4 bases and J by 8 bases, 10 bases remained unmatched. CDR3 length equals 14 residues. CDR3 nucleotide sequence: TGTGCCAGCAGCAGTCAGGGGGCGGCCAGCGGCTACACCTTC. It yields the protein CASSSQGAASGYTF.

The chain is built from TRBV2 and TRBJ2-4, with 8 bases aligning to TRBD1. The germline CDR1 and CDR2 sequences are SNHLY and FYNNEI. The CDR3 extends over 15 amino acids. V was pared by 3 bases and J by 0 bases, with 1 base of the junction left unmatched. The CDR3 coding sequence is TGTGCCAGCAGTGAGACAGGGGTAGCCAAAAACATTCAGTACTTC. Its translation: CASSETGVAKNIQYF. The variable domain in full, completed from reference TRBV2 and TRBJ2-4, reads EPEVTQTPSHQVTQMGQEVILRCVPISNHLYFYWYRQILGQKVEFLVSFYNNEISEKSEIFDDQFSVERPDGSNFTLKIRSTKLEDSAMYFCASSETGVAKNIQYFGAGTRLSVL.

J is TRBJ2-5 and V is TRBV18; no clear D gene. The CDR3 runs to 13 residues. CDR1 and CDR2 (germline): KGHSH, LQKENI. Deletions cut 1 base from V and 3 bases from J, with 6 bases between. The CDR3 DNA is TGTGCCAGCTCACCACTACAGAAAGAGACCCAGTACTTC. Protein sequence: CASSPLQKETQYF.

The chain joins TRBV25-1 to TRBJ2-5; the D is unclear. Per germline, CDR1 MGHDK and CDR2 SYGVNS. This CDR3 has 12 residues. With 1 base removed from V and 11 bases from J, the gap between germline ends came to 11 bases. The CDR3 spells CASSESPSEQYF. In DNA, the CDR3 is TGTGCCAGCAGTGAATCCCCGAGTGAGCAGTACTTC.

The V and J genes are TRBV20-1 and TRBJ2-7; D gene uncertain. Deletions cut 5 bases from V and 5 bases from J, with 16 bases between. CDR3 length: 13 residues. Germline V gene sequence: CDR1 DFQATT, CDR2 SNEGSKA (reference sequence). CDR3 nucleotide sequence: TGCAGTGCTCGACGTGGCGGCTCACACGAGCAGTACTTC. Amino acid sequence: CSARRGGSHEQYF.

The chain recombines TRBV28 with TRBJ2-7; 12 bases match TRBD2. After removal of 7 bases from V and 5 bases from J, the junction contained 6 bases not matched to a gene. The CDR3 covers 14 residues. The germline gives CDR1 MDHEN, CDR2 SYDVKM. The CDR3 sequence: CASNLAGGFHEQYF. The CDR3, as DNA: TGTGCCAGCAATCTAGCGGGAGGGTTCCACGAGCAGTACTTC. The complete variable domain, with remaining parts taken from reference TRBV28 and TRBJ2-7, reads DVKVTQSSRYLVKRTGEKVFLECVQDMDHENMFWYRQDPGLGLRLIYFSYDVKMKEKGDIPEGYSVSREKKERFSLILESASTNQTSMYLCASNLAGGFHEQYFGPGTRLTVT.

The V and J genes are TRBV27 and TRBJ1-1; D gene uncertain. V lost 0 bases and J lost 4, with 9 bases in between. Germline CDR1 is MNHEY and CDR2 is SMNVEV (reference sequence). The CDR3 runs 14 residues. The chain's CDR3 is CASSLSLGLTEAFF. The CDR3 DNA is TGTGCCAGCAGTTTATCGCTAGGGCTCACTGAAGCTTTCTTT.

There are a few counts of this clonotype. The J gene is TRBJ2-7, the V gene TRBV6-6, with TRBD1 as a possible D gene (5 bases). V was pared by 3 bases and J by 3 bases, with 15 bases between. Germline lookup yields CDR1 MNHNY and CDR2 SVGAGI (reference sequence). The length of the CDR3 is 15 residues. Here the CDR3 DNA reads TGTGCCAGCAGTTATGGTCAGGGTGGTAACTACGAGCAGTACTTC. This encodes CASSYGQGGNYEQYF.

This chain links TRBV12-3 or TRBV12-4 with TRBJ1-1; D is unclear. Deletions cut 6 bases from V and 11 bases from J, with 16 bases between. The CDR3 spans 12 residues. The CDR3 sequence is CASSLALGNAFF. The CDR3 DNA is TGTGCCAGCAGCCTAGCTTTAGGGAACGCTTTCTTT.

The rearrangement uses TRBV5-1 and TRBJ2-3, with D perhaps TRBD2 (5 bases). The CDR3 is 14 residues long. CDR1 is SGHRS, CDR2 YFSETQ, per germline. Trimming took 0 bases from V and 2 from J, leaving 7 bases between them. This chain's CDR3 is CASSLERSTDTQYF. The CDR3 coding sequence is TGCGCCAGCAGCTTGGAGCGGTCCACAGATACGCAGTATTTT.

CDR3 residues: CASSYPEDRGQDEQYF. DNA of the CDR3: TGTGCCAGCAGTTACCCTGAGGACAGGGGGCAAGACGAGCAGTACTTC. The V call is TRBV6-6, the J call TRBJ2-4; 11 bases match TRBD1. The tail of the sequence fits TRBJ2-7 better, so the J call may be wrong. The CDR3 extends over 16 amino acids. Germline V CDR1 and CDR2: MNHNY, SVGAGI (reference sequence).

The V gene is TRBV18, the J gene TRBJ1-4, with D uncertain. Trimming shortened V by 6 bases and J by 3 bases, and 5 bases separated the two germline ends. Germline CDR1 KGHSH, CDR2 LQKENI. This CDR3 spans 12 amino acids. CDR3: CASSPSNEKLFF. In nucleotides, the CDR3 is TGTGCCAGCTCGCCGTCTAATGAAAAACTGTTTTTT.

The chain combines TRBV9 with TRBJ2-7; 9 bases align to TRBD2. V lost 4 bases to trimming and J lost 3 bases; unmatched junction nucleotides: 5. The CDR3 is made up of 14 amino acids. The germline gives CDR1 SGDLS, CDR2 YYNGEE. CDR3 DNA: TGTGCCAGCAGCTCCTGGACTAGCGACTACGAGCAGTACTTC. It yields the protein CASSSWTSDYEQYF.